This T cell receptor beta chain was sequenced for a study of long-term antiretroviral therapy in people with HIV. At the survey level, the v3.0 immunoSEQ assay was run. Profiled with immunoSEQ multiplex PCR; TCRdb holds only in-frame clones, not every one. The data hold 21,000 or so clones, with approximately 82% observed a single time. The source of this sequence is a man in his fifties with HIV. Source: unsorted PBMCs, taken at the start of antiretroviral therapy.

CDR3 in amino acids: CAISDRPSLYNEQFF. The CDR3 DNA reads TGTGCCATCAGTGACAGGCCTTCTCTCTACAATGAGCAGTTCTTC. The genes are TRBV10-3 and TRBJ2-1; D gene ambiguous. Germline V lookup: CDR1 ENHRY, CDR2 SYGVKD. The CDR3 covers 15 residues. Trimming took off 3 bases at V and 3 bases at J, with 12 bases between the two ends.